This T cell receptor (beta chain) was documented in a study of CD8 T cells in Susac syndrome. Study conclusions and caveats: The authors acknowledged that the study's TCR sequencing and HLA analysis involved relatively few individuals.

When the RNA was reverse transcribed, random hexamers were used with an input of 0.5 to 1 ug. With immunoSEQ multiplex PCR, TCR beta CDR3 was amplified across 54 Vbeta and 13 Jbeta. Via MiXCR, TCRdb re-called the immunoSEQ multiplex PCR reads, giving one row per CDR3 protein. The profile shows under 250,000 distinct CDR3 sequences, 90% to 95% of them singletons. Per the germline V gene, CDR1 is SGHRS and CDR2 is YFSETQ. CDR3 length: 15 residues. V lost 0 bases and J 0 bases, leaving 7 bases between the germline ends. It was treatment-naive patients with stable or active relapsing-remitting disease who made up the multiple sclerosis controls. Negative isolation was used for CD8+ and CD4+ T cells, and FACS enrichment was applied to TEMRA cells. A remark on this clonotype: Antigen specificity is unknown.

Sequencing was performed on CD4+ T cells from PBMCs. This chain links TRBV5-1 with TRBJ2-4, with D possibly matching TRBD2 (5 bases). The TCR sequence derives from a human donor with multiple sclerosis. The CDR3 reads CASSLEGLAKNIQYF. Here the CDR3 DNA reads TGCGCCAGCAGCTTGGAAGGACTAGCCAAAAACATTCAGTACTTC.